These 21 T cell receptor beta chains share one sample of origin, sequenced in a study of shared clonotypes between healthy human individuals. Here immunoSEQ multiplex PCR was the method, and the copy in TCRdb shows in-frame clones only, minus some. The sample has about half a million clones; 79% are singletons. Sequenced: PBMCs. The source of these receptors is a woman in her 40s in good health. Some clones in this sample may be carry-over from other donors' samples.

The chain combines TRBV27 with TRBJ1-4, with 8 bases matching TRBD1. Germline V gives CDR1 MNHEY, CDR2 SMNVEV (reference sequence). V shed 6 bases and J 10 bases; nucleotides not matched to a gene: 7. There are 13 residues in the CDR3. The CDR3: CASRRTGWAKLFF. CDR3 nucleotide sequence: TGTGCCAGCAGACGGACAGGGTGGGCAAAACTGTTTTTT.

The rearrangement joins TRBV27 to TRBJ2-7; tentative D call: TRBD2 (6 bases). Trimming shortened V by 7 bases and J by 3 bases, and 19 bases separated the two germline ends. The germline V gene has CDR1 MNHEY and CDR2 SMNVEV (reference sequence). The CDR3 runs 15 residues. The CDR3 coding sequence is TGTGCCAGCAACCCTCGGCGGGATTGGAGCTACGAGCAGTACTTC. This gives the protein CASNPRRDWSYEQYF.

The gene calls are TRBV7-9 and TRBJ2-4; D possibly corresponds to TRBD1 (5 bases). With 1 base removed from V and 9 bases from J, the gap between germline ends came to 10 bases. The CDR3 has 13 residues. Germline V gene lookup returns CDR1 SEHNR and CDR2 FQNEAQ (reference sequence). Here the CDR3 reads CASSLEQGLIQYF. CDR3 bases: TGTGCCAGCAGCTTAGAGCAGGGTCTCATTCAGTACTTC.

This chain joins TRBV9 and TRBJ2-7; no clear D. This CDR3 is built from 15 residues. V lost 0 bases to trimming and J lost 2 bases, with 12 bases between them. CDR1 and CDR2 (germline): SGDLS, YYNGEE. CDR3 sequence (DNA): TGTGCCAGCAGCGTAGGACACGGAAACCCCTACGAGCAGTACTTC. Amino acid sequence: CASSVGHGNPYEQYF.

This clone was detected ten times or more. CDR3 region: CASSDTLITDTQYF. The CDR3 DNA follows: TGTGCCAGCAGTGATACCTTGATCACAGATACGCAGTATTTT. The J gene is TRBJ2-3, the V gene TRBV2; no reliable D call. V lost 3 bases, J lost 2 bases, and 9 bases lay in between. The CDR3 extends over 14 amino acids. The germline V gene has CDR1 SNHLY and CDR2 FYNNEI.

This rearrangement joins TRBV4-2 to TRBJ2-2, with D unresolved. Deletions cut 2 bases from V and 3 bases from J, with 4 bases between. This CDR3 is 13 amino acids long. CDR1 and CDR2 (germline): LGHNA, YNFKEQ. CDR3 protein: CASSQRDTGELFF. CDR3 nucleotides: TGTGCCAGCAGCCAAAGGGACACCGGGGAGCTGTTTTTT.

This chain joins TRBV4-1 and TRBJ2-1; TRBD2 agrees at 8 bases. The germline V gene has CDR1 MGHRA and CDR2 YSYEKL. V was pared by 4 bases and J by 4 bases, with 3 bases of the junction left unmatched. The CDR3 contains 14 residues. The DNA for the CDR3 is TGCGCCAGCAGCCTAGCGGGACGTTACAATGAGCAGTTCTTC. Protein: CASSLAGRYNEQFF.

This clone was recorded only once. The CDR3 DNA reads as TGCGCCAGCCGCCGCATGGGGGGCCCATCTAATGAAAAACTGTTTTTT. Translated: CASRRMGGPSNEKLFF. V usage is TRBV5-1 and J usage is TRBJ1-4; D might be TRBD1 (6 bases). CDR1 and CDR2 (germline): SGHRS, YFSETQ. The CDR3 contains 16 residues. Trimming removed 7 bases at V and 3 bases at J, with 19 bases between.

This chain uses TRBV2 with TRBJ2-1; a possible D gene is TRBD2 (6 bases). V lost 10 bases and J 2 bases, leaving 15 bases between the germline ends. This CDR3 is built from 14 residues. Germline assignment: CDR1 SNHLY and CDR2 FYNNEI. Here the CDR3 DNA reads TGTGCCACAATGCCGGGACTCCCCTACAATGAGCAGTTCTTC. Translated: CATMPGLPYNEQFF.

This clone was counted a single time. V and J are TRBV11-2 and TRBJ2-5; D gene ambiguous. The tail of the sequence fits TRBJ2-7 better, so the J call may be wrong. Germline CDR1 reads SGHAT; CDR2 reads FQNNGV. The CDR3 runs to 14 residues. CDR3 region: CASSPKVLSYEQYF. The CDR3 DNA is TGTGCCAGCAGCCCCAAGGTACTATCCTACGAGCAGTACTTC.

Turning to this clone: Mismatch with germline at one junction end may stem from a read error. The chain couples TRBV7-9 to TRBJ2-3; no firm D call. Per the germline V gene, CDR1 is SEHNR and CDR2 is FQNEAQ (reference sequence). The CDR3 contains 14 residues. DNA for the CDR3: TGCGCCAGCAGCCAAGAAGTTCGCCCAGATACGCAGTATTTT. This encodes CASSQEVRPDTQYF.

The rearrangement uses TRBV28 and TRBJ1-4; D is undetermined. The germline CDR1 and CDR2 sequences are MDHEN and SYDVKM. Trimming stripped 6 bases from V and 1 base from J, with 15 bases between. This CDR3 has 16 residues. The CDR3 is CASSAISFVTNEKLFF. The CDR3 coding sequence is TGTGCCAGCAGCGCAATCAGTTTTGTAACTAATGAAAAACTGTTTTTT.

The genes are TRBV7-2 and TRBJ1-3; 8 nucleotides line up with TRBD1. V was pared by 1 base and J by 3 bases, with 8 bases of the junction left unmatched. This CDR3 spans 17 amino acids. Looked up from germline, CDR1 is SGHTA and CDR2 is FQGNSA. DNA for the CDR3: TGTGCCAGCAGCTTAGAAGTGGCAGGGGGCAGTGGAAACACCATATATTTT. It yields the protein CASSLEVAGGSGNTIYF. Variable domain in full (rest from reference TRBV7-2 and TRBJ1-3): GAGVSQSPSNKVTEKGKDVELRCDPISGHTALYWYRQSLGQGLEFLIYFQGNSAPDKSGLPSDRFSAERTGGSVSTLTIQRTQQEDSAVYLCASSLEVAGGSGNTIYFGEGSWLTVV.

The chain carries TRBV5-5 and TRBJ2-2, with D perhaps matching TRBD1 (5 bases). The CDR3 is 15 residues long. Per germline, CDR1 SGHKS and CDR2 YYEKEE (reference sequence). Trimming left V 0 bases short and J 3 bases short, with 9 bases between. The CDR3 region is CASSLALQDTGELFF. CDR3 DNA sequence: TGTGCCAGCAGCTTGGCCCTACAGGACACCGGGGAGCTGTTTTTT.

The V and J genes are TRBV10-3 and TRBJ2-5; 11 bases match TRBD2. V trimming: 7 bases; J trimming: 4 bases; junction bases outside the gene matches: 11. This CDR3 has 16 residues. Germline values: CDR1 ENHRY, CDR2 SYGVKD. CDR3 residues: CAIKASGRRGGETQYF. The CDR3 nucleotides read TGTGCCATCAAGGCTAGCGGGAGGAGGGGAGGAGAGACCCAGTACTTC.

The chain couples TRBV7-2 to TRBJ2-7, with unresolved D. The germline V and J ends were trimmed by 2 bases and 0 bases, with 11 bases remaining between them. The CDR3 totals 15 residues. Looked up from germline, CDR1 is SGHTA and CDR2 is FQGNSA. As DNA, the CDR3 is TGTGCCAGCAGCTTATGGGCCAGGAGCTCCTACGAGCAGTACTTC. Translated, it gives CASSLWARSSYEQYF.

This rearrangement joins TRBV27 to TRBJ2-1, with D unclear. Between the trimmed V and J ends, which lost 1 base and 2 bases, there was a span of 9 bases. Germline V gene sequence: CDR1 MNHEY, CDR2 SMNVEV (reference sequence). The CDR3 runs 15 residues. The chain's CDR3 is CASSLWPLAYNEQFF. The CDR3 DNA reads TGTGCCAGCAGTTTATGGCCCCTAGCCTACAATGAGCAGTTCTTC.

V gene TRBV7-9 combines with J gene TRBJ1-2; TRBD1 matches 8 bases. The CDR3 consists of 16 residues. J was trimmed by 4 bases and V by 5 bases; bases with no gene match: 12. Germline-derived CDR1 and CDR2 are SEHNR and FQNEAQ (reference sequence). CDR3 DNA sequence: TGTGCCAGCAGCGCACCGGGACAGGCTAACCTCTATGGCTACACCTTC. Translation: CASSAPGQANLYGYTF.

As concerns this clone: With only one base between it and a far larger clone, this is likely a read error. The same CDR3 is also encoded by other DNA sequences in this sample. The chain recombines TRBV10-2 with TRBJ1-4; TRBD1 is a possible D gene (6 bases). Germline V gene sequence: CDR1 WSHSY, CDR2 SAAADI. CDR3 size: 15 residues. The CDR3 spells CASRGTGTTNEKLFF. CDR3 nucleotides: TGCGCAAGCAGGGGAACAGGGACAACTAATGAAAAACTGTTTTTT.

This chain joins TRBV7-9 and TRBJ2-7; D is uncertain. Germline V gene data show CDR1 as SEHNR and CDR2 as FQNEAQ (reference sequence). V was shortened by 2 bases and J by 4 bases, with 6 bases between the two germline ends. The CDR3 has 12 residues. CDR3 sequence: CASSLKAYEQYF. The CDR3 region has the DNA TGTGCCAGCAGCTTAAAGGCATACGAGCAGTACTTC.

The J gene is TRBJ2-2, the V gene TRBV13, with D possibly matching TRBD1 (5 bases). There are 13 residues in the CDR3. V dropped 6 bases and J dropped 4 bases, with 9 bases sitting between them. Per the germline V gene, CDR1 is PRHDT and CDR2 is FYEKMQ (reference sequence). This CDR3 is CASRDTFTGELFF. In DNA form, the CDR3 reads TGTGCCAGCAGGGACACATTCACCGGGGAGCTGTTTTTT.